The rows below give T cell receptor beta chains drawn from one sample of a study of T cells in Graves' hyperthyroidism and ophthalmopathy. Via MiXCR, TCRdb re-called the multiplex PCR reads, giving one row per CDR3 protein. Altogether 500,000 to 650,000 distinct CDR3 sequences are present, 13% to 15% being singletons, with the ten largest covering about 14%. Sequenced material: blood. These receptors all come from a woman aged 40 to 50 with Graves' hyperthyroidism. The CDR3 runs from the conserved cysteine through the conserved F or W. A D gene is named only where the DNA matches it firmly. Clone size, where shown, is once, few, many, or a class for clones that have expanded.

TRBV3-1	many	TRBJ1-2	NA	CASSQGGTTVYGYTF	TGTGCCAGCAGCCAAGGGGGCACGACAGTCTATGGCTACACCTTC
TRBV12-3/TRBV12-4	NA	TRBJ2-4	TRBD2	CASSFSGKTKNIQYF	TGTGCCAGCAGTTTCAGCGGGAAGACCAAAAACATTCAGTACTTC
TRBV20-1	NA	TRBJ1-2	NA	CSARDKQGYGYTF	TGCAGTGCTAGAGATAAACAAGGCTATGGCTACACCTTC
TRBV2	many	TRBJ2-3	NA	CASNLAGNTQYF	TGTGCCAGCAACCTAGCTGGAAATACGCAGTATTTT
TRBV2	many	TRBJ2-7	NA	CASSESGREQYF	TGTGCCAGCAGTGAATCGGGGCGGGAGCAGTACTTC
TRBV28	many	TRBJ2-7	NA	CASSIQSYEQYF	TGTGCCAGCAGTATACAGTCCTACGAGCAGTACTTC
TRBV9	NA	TRBJ2-3	NA	CASSVGGGLGDTQYF	TGTGCCAGCAGCGTAGGGGGCGGGTTGGGGGATACGCAGTATTTT
TRBV27	many	TRBJ1-2	TRBD1	CASRLNRDRGEGYTF	TGTGCCAGCAGACTGAACCGGGACAGGGGGGAAGGCTACACCTTC
TRBV13	many	TRBJ1-2	TRBD1	CASSSPSDRGANYGYTF	TGTGCCAGCAGCTCACCGTCGGACAGGGGAGCTAACTATGGCTACACCTTC
TRBV9	NA	TRBJ1-2	NA	CASSGSGNPLVANYGYTF	TGTGCCAGCAGCGGCTCCGGGAATCCCCTAGTAGCTAACTATGGCTACACCTTC
TRBV6-1	many	TRBJ1-6	NA	CACSQTFNSPLHF	TGTGCCTGTTCACAAACCTTTAATTCACCCCTCCACTTT
TRBV28	many	TRBJ2-7	NA	CASRLALPLSGTLYEQYF	TGTGCCAGCAGACTTGCCTTACCCCTCTCCGGGACGCTCTACGAGCAGTACTTC
TRBV2	many	TRBJ2-7	NA	CASSPTGGTSYEQYF	TGTGCCAGCAGTCCGACAGGTGGTACGTCCTACGAGCAGTACTTC
TRBV6-4	few	TRBJ1-3	TRBD1	CASSDSGTATISGNTIYF	TGTGCCAGCAGTGACTCGGGGACAGCTACCATCTCTGGAAACACCATATATTTT
TRBV19	few	TRBJ2-7	NA	CASSSTTVTYEQYF	TGTGCCAGTAGTAGTACGACAGTCACCTACGAGCAGTACTTC
TRBV20-1	many	TRBJ2-7	TRBD1	CSSGTGVHEQYF	TGCAGTTCCGGGACAGGGGTCCACGAGCAGTACTTC
TRBV6-1	few	TRBJ2-1	TRBD2	CASNDGLAEIRVEQFF	TGTGCCAGCAACGACGGGCTAGCGGAAATAAGGGTTGAGCAGTTCTTC
TRBV11-2	NA	TRBJ1-4	TRBD1	CASSLRGLSNEKLFF	TGTGCCAGCAGCCTCAGGGGGCTGAGTAATGAAAAACTGTTTTTT
TRBV27	many	TRBJ2-7	TRBD1	CASSFGDRVHEQYF	TGTGCCAGCAGTTTCGGGGACAGGGTACACGAGCAGTACTTC
TRBV11-3	NA	TRBJ2-1	NA	CASSFRQPEQFF	TGTGCCAGCAGCTTCAGACAGCCGGAGCAGTTCTTC
TRBV20-1	many	TRBJ2-5	TRBD2	CSARSLSGEETQYF	TGCAGTGCTAGAAGCCTTAGCGGGGAAGAGACCCAGTACTTC
TRBV6-1	many	TRBJ2-1	TRBD1	CASSEGTGALWDEQFF	TGTGCCAGCAGTGAAGGGACAGGGGCCCTTTGGGATGAGCAGTTCTTC
TRBV5-1	NA	TRBJ2-1	TRBD2	CASGLSSGYSYNEQFF	TGCGCCAGCGGCTTGAGTAGCGGGTATTCCTACAATGAGCAGTTCTTC
TRBV27	many	TRBJ1-2	NA	CASSLGRYYGYTF	TGTGCCAGCAGTTTAGGACGGTACTATGGCTACACCTTC
TRBV6-1	NA	TRBJ1-5	NA	CASTVGGDHSNQPQHF	TGTGCCAGCACCGTGGGGGGGGACCATAGCAATCAGCCCCAGCATTTT
TRBV20-1	NA	TRBJ2-7	TRBD2	CSAIPTSEWSYEQYF	TGCAGTGCTATCCCGACTAGCGAGTGGTCCTACGAGCAGTACTTC
TRBV7-2	many	TRBJ2-7	TRBD2	CASSFGLADSYEQYF	TGTGCCAGCAGCTTTGGACTAGCGGACTCCTACGAGCAGTACTTC
TRBV12-3/TRBV12-4	many	TRBJ1-5	NA	CASSLAAGNQPQHF	TGTGCCAGCAGTTTAGCCGCGGGGAACCAGCCCCAGCATTTT